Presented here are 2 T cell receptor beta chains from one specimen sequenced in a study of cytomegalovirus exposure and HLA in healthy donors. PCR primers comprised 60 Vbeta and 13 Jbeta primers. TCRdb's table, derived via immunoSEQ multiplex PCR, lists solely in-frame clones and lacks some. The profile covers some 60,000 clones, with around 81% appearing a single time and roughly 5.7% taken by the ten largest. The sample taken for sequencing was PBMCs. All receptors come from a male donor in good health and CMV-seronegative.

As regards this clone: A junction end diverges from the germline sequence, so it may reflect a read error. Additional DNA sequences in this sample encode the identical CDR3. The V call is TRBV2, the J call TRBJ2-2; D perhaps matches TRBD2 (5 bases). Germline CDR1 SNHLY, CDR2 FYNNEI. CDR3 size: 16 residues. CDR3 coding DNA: TGTGCCAGCAGTGCCGGATCAGAGGGTCGGCCCGGGGAGTTGTTTTTT. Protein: CASSAGSEGRPGELFF.

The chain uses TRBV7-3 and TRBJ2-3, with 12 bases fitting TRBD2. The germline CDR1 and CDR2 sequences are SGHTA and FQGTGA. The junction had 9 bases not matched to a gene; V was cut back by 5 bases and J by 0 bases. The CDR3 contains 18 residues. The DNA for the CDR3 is TGTGCCAGCAGCCCTCTAGCGGGGGGGCCGGGAAGCACAGATACGCAGTATTTT. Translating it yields CASSPLAGGPGSTDTQYF.